This entry concerns a single T cell receptor (beta chain). What it binds is not known. The sample comes from a study of immune evolution from preneoplasia to lung adenocarcinoma. The protocol was immunoSEQ multiplex PCR, while the TCRdb copy is restricted to in-frame clones and leaves out a portion. The table lists under 45,000 clones, 70% to 85% of them singletons. Study observations and caveats: From normal lung to invasive adenocarcinoma, top clone frequencies appeared to decrease.

Trimming removed 0 bases from V and 3 bases from J; junction bases left unmatched: 8. This CDR3 has 17 amino acids. Germline V gene lookup returns CDR1 MGHRA and CDR2 YSYEKL. Resections took place in Japan or China from the mid-2010s to the late 2010s. H&E slides confirmed each diagnosis, reviewed by two pathologists independently. Sequenced: FFPE invasive lung adenocarcinoma tissue. The chain has TRBV4-1 and TRBJ2-3; 8 positions agree with TRBD2. This receptor was taken from a person aged 55 to 75 with lung adenocarcinoma. CDR3 sequence reads: CASSQDPAGGRTDTQYF. CDR3 nucleotides: TGCGCCAGCAGCCAAGATCCGGCGGGCGGGAGGACAGATACGCAGTATTTT.